These T cell receptor beta chains were read from a single sample in a study of T cell changes during pregnancy in multiple sclerosis. Libraries were prepared by immunoSEQ multiplex PCR; TCRdb keeps only in-frame clonotypes and omits some of them. This repertoire shows roughly 110,000 clones, around 90% found once; its top ten account for more than 1.5%. The sample was peripheral blood, taken in the third trimester of pregnancy. The receptors derive from a female donor with multiple sclerosis, enrolled in a pregnancy study. CDR3s include the opening cysteine and the closing phenylalanine or tryptophan. Fields, in order: clone size, J gene, V gene, D gene, CDR3 protein, CDR3 DNA. The D gene is left open where the match is weak. Clone size is given for some rows only: seen once, a few or many times, or a class if the clone is expanded.

size: NA
J: TRBJ1-2
V: TRBV19
D: NA
CDR3: CASSITFGYTF
DNA: TGTGCCAGTAGTATCACATTTGGCTACACCTTC

size: NA
J: TRBJ1-2
V: TRBV5-6
D: NA
CDR3: CASSLRGGNYGYTF
DNA: TGTGCCAGCAGCTTGCGTGGGGGGAACTATGGCTACACCTTC

size: once
J: TRBJ2-2
V: TRBV19
D: NA
CDR3: CASSIDRTAGELFF
DNA: TGTGCCAGTAGTATAGATCGTACGGCCGGGGAGCTGTTTTTT

size: NA
J: TRBJ2-7
V: TRBV6-1
D: NA
CDR3: CASGLYSYEQYF
DNA: TGTGCCAGCGGACTATACTCCTACGAGCAGTACTTC

size: NA
J: TRBJ2-5
V: TRBV5-6
D: TRBD1
CDR3: CASSPGTGGFAETQYF
DNA: TGTGCCAGCAGCCCGGGGACAGGGGGCTTCGCGGAGACCCAGTACTTC

size: NA
J: TRBJ2-2
V: TRBV10-3
D: NA
CDR3: CAISAQGTLAGELFF
DNA: TGTGCCATCAGCGCACAGGGAACTTTGGCCGGGGAGCTGTTTTTT

size: NA
J: TRBJ1-4
V: TRBV5-1
D: TRBD1
CDR3: CASSPPGQGNEKLFF
DNA: TGCGCCAGCAGCCCGCCGGGACAGGGTAATGAAAAACTGTTTTTT

size: NA
J: TRBJ2-3
V: TRBV7-3
D: NA
CDR3: CASSLRTGTDTQYF
DNA: TGTGCCAGCAGCTTAAGGACAGGCACAGATACGCAGTATTTT

size: NA
J: TRBJ2-2
V: TRBV4-2
D: TRBD2
CDR3: CASSQLGQGGSGELFF
DNA: TGTGCCAGCAGCCAGCTCGGGCAGGGAGGGTCCGGGGAGCTGTTTTTT

size: NA
J: TRBJ1-5
V: TRBV6-1
D: NA
CDR3: CASSELRYRLGNQPQHF
DNA: TGTGCCAGCAGTGAACTTCGGTACAGGTTAGGCAATCAGCCCCAGCATTTT

size: once
J: TRBJ2-7
V: TRBV27
D: NA
CDR3: CASSLSLAGYEQYF
DNA: TGTGCCAGCAGTTTATCGTTGGCAGGCTACGAGCAGTACTTC

size: NA
J: TRBJ2-7
V: TRBV7-2
D: TRBD1
CDR3: CASSYTGTASYEQYF
DNA: TGTGCCAGCAGCTACACCGGGACAGCTTCCTACGAGCAGTACTTC

size: NA
J: TRBJ1-1
V: TRBV10-3
D: NA
CDR3: CAISAGENTEAFF
DNA: TGTGCCATCAGCGCGGGGGAGAACACTGAAGCTTTCTTT

size: once
J: TRBJ2-5
V: TRBV7-9
D: NA
CDR3: CASSPHRDWEETQYF
DNA: TGTGCCAGCAGCCCTCACCGGGACTGGGAAGAGACCCAGTACTTC

size: NA
J: TRBJ2-7
V: TRBV25-1
D: TRBD1
CDR3: CASSDMGTGDEQYF
DNA: TGTGCCAGCAGTGATATGGGGACAGGGGACGAGCAGTACTTC

size: NA
J: TRBJ1-4
V: TRBV5-6
D: NA
CDR3: CASSLEGLSNEKLFF
DNA: TGTGCCAGCAGCTTGGAAGGACTGAGTAATGAAAAACTGTTTTTT

size: NA
J: TRBJ2-1
V: TRBV5-1
D: NA
CDR3: CASSPTGESYNEQFF
DNA: TGCGCCAGCAGCCCCACAGGTGAATCCTACAATGAGCAGTTCTTC

size: NA
J: TRBJ2-2
V: TRBV10-1
D: NA
CDR3: CASASGGGNTGELFF
DNA: TGCGCCAGCGCGAGTGGAGGAGGGAACACCGGGGAGCTGTTTTTT

size: NA
J: TRBJ1-4
V: TRBV5-1
D: NA
CDR3: CASSLYQQGDEKLFF
DNA: TGCGCCAGCAGCTTGTATCAACAGGGAGACGAAAAACTGTTTTTT

size: NA
J: TRBJ2-1
V: TRBV19
D: TRBD2
CDR3: CASSLSGGTHNEQFF
DNA: TGTGCCAGTAGTCTCTCCGGGGGGACCCACAATGAGCAGTTCTTC

size: NA
J: TRBJ2-1
V: TRBV6-1
D: TRBD2
CDR3: CASSDSGSRYNEQFF
DNA: TGTGCCAGCAGCGATAGCGGGAGTAGGTACAATGAGCAGTTCTTC

size: NA
J: TRBJ2-3
V: TRBV6-6
D: NA
CDR3: CASSYSIIGRADTQYF
DNA: TGTGCCAGCAGTTACTCGATTATCGGGAGAGCGGATACGCAGTATTTT

size: NA
J: TRBJ2-5
V: TRBV2
D: NA
CDR3: CASSEISGRETQYF
DNA: TGTGCCAGCAGTGAGATTAGCGGCCGTGAGACCCAGTACTTC

size: once
J: TRBJ2-5
V: TRBV2
D: NA
CDR3: CASKAPNPETQYF
DNA: TGTGCCAGCAAAGCCCCGAACCCGGAGACCCAGTACTTC

size: NA
J: TRBJ2-1
V: TRBV10-3
D: TRBD2
CDR3: CAISEPGGNEQFF
DNA: TGTGCCATCAGTGAACCGGGGGGCAATGAGCAGTTCTTC

size: NA
J: TRBJ1-2
V: TRBV29-1
D: NA
CDR3: CSVESPGRSSNYGYTF
DNA: TGCAGCGTTGAAAGTCCCGGTCGGAGCTCTAACTATGGCTACACCTTC

size: NA
J: TRBJ2-7
V: TRBV11-2
D: TRBD2
CDR3: CASSPLAGGHYEQYF
DNA: TGTGCCAGCAGCCCTTTAGCGGGAGGTCACTACGAGCAGTACTTC

size: NA
J: TRBJ1-1
V: TRBV13
D: NA
CDR3: CASSLGAGNTEAFF
DNA: TGTGCCAGCAGCTTAGGCGCAGGGAACACTGAAGCTTTCTTT

size: NA
J: TRBJ1-2
V: TRBV5-4
D: NA
CDR3: CASSLAGGTGYTF
DNA: TGTGCCAGCAGCTTGGCCGGGGGGACTGGCTACACCTTC

size: once
J: TRBJ2-1
V: TRBV5-4
D: NA
CDR3: CASSLTGGLGSGEQFF
DNA: TGTGCCAGCAGCCTTACTGGAGGACTGGGGAGCGGTGAGCAGTTCTTC

size: NA
J: TRBJ1-5
V: TRBV10-2
D: NA
CDR3: CASSDRSGGGQPQHF
DNA: TGCGCCAGCAGTGATAGGTCGGGGGGAGGTCAGCCCCAGCATTTT

size: NA
J: TRBJ2-7
V: TRBV6-6
D: TRBD2
CDR3: CASSYTYKRDPYEQYF
DNA: TGTGCCAGCAGTTACACCTATAAGCGGGATCCCTACGAGCAGTACTTC

size: NA
J: TRBJ2-1
V: TRBV6-4
D: NA
CDR3: CASSDWPYNEQFF
DNA: TGTGCCAGCAGTGACTGGCCCTACAATGAGCAGTTCTTC

size: NA
J: TRBJ2-1
V: TRBV6-1
D: TRBD1
CDR3: CASSVRDRGDNEQFF
DNA: TGTGCCAGCAGTGTCCGGGACAGGGGCGACAATGAGCAGTTCTTC

size: NA
J: TRBJ2-7
V: TRBV25-1
D: NA
CDR3: CASSEGASEQYF
DNA: TGTGCCAGCAGTGAAGGAGCGTCCGAGCAGTACTTC

size: NA
J: TRBJ1-5
V: TRBV18
D: NA
CDR3: CASSPGGQPQHF
DNA: TGTGCCAGCTCACCAGGGGGCCAGCCCCAGCATTTT